The sample holds a few counts of the clone carrying this T cell receptor (beta chain). The CDR3 is 14 amino acids. Germline CDR1 reads KGHDR; CDR2 reads SFDVKD. Trimming shortened V by 6 bases and J by 0 bases, and 11 bases separated the two germline ends. These data originate in a study of blood T cell repertoires in COVID-19. The overall study: COVID-19 samples from acute and convalescent phases originated in the United States, Italy and Spain. T cells, B-cell-depleted T cells, or PBMCs provided the cDNA or gDNA that served as material.

In the original processing: Estimation of nucleated cell counts relied on the amplification of reference gene primers. Sequenced by immunoSEQ multiplex PCR; TCRdb stores in-frame clones only, minus some. V, J and clone size are taken as reported in that table, and D and trimming were inferred from the DNA itself. The sample lists about 110,000 clones; 83% were seen once. Material for sequencing was peripheral blood. This rearrangement joins TRBV24-1 to TRBJ2-7; no reliable D call. This sequence originates from a woman aged 55-69 years with acute or convalescent COVID-19. CDR3 residues: CATSRGESSYEQYF. The CDR3 DNA reads TGTGCCACCAGTCGAGGCGAGAGCTCCTACGAGCAGTACTTC.